Shown below are 23 T cell receptor beta chains from a single sample sequenced in a study of a mutant IDH1 vaccine in newly diagnosed glioma. Profiling relied on immunoSEQ multiplex PCR, and the TCRdb table lists in-frame clones only, not all of them. The data show approximately 92,000 clones, with approximately 83% seen just once and around 7% held by the top ten. The time point is: baseline, week 1 (first vaccination visit). Treatment specified: pre-vaccination baseline after standard-of-care therapy. The sample consisted of PBMCs, taken from a glioma patient treated with radiotherapy, temozolomide or both. The origin of the receptors is a woman aged 45-65 years with glioma.

The V and J genes are TRBV4-1 and TRBJ1-4; tentative D call: TRBD1 (5 bases). V was cut by 1 base and J by 3 bases, with 15 bases left in between. Germline CDR1 and CDR2: MGHRA and YSYEKL. There are 17 residues in the CDR3. CDR3 residues: CASSQGASGRANEKLFF. The CDR3 region has the DNA TGCGCCAGCAGCCAAGGGGCTTCAGGGAGGGCTAATGAAAAACTGTTTTTT.

This chain uses TRBV19 with TRBJ1-1, with TRBD1 as a possible D gene (6 bases). Germline-derived CDR1 and CDR2 are LNHDA and SQIVND (reference sequence). V lost 7 bases and J 5 bases, leaving 17 bases between the germline ends. This CDR3 region has 14 residues. The CDR3 sequence: CASTQGGGWTEAFF. The CDR3 nucleotides are TGTGCCAGTACTCAGGGAGGGGGATGGACTGAAGCTTTCTTT.

The V and J genes are TRBV19 and TRBJ2-4; tentatively, D is TRBD2 (6 bases). CDR1 and CDR2 from the germline V gene are LNHDA and SQIVND (reference sequence). The V and J ends lost 3 bases and 0 bases respectively, with 12 bases between them. This CDR3 region has 16 residues. In nucleotides, the CDR3 is TGTGCCAGTAGTATTCGGGGGAGCCTAGCCAAAAACATTCAGTACTTC. This codes for CASSIRGSLAKNIQYF.

This clone has just one count. This chain uses TRBV10-3 with TRBJ2-7; TRBD1 agrees at 7 bases. This CDR3 comprises 16 residues. Unmatched junction bases numbered 18, after V lost 11 bases and J lost 2 bases. The germline V gene has CDR1 ENHRY and CDR2 SYGVKD. The CDR3 sequence: CAVLKGAGGDAYEQYF. The CDR3 bases are TGTGCCGTCCTCAAGGGCGCAGGGGGAGATGCCTACGAGCAGTACTTC.

CDR3 protein: CASTNQGLGNTEAFF. The CDR3 nucleotides read TGCGCCAGCACCAACCAGGGGTTGGGAAACACTGAAGCTTTCTTT. This chain joins TRBV4-1 and TRBJ1-1, with D maybe TRBD1 (6 bases). The CDR3 is 15 amino acids. The V gene lost 7 bases and the J gene lost 2 bases, with 17 bases spanning the gap. In germline, CDR1 is MGHRA, CDR2 YSYEKL.

The chain has TRBV9 and TRBJ2-5; a weak D match, TRBD2 (5 bases). V was cut by 0 bases and J by 3 bases, with 15 bases left in between. The CDR3 is 16 amino acids. Germline-derived CDR1 and CDR2 are SGDLS and YYNGEE. Here the CDR3 DNA reads TGTGCCAGCAGCGTAGGATCCTGGCGGGCCAAAGAGACCCAGTACTTC. It codes for CASSVGSWRAKETQYF.

Regarding this clone: One end of the junction varies from germline; a read error may be responsible. J is TRBJ1-6 and V is TRBV15; weak D call: TRBD1 (5 bases). CDR1 and CDR2 from the germline V gene are LNHNV and YYDKDF (reference sequence). The CDR3 runs to 12 residues. As DNA, the CDR3 is TGTGCCACCGGCAGGGATAATTCACCCCTCCACTTT. The encoded protein is CATGRDNSPLHF.

The J gene is TRBJ1-1, the V gene TRBV5-6; 10 bases align to TRBD1. With 4 bases clipped from V and 7 bases from J, the junction kept 7 bases outside the gene matches. The CDR3 consists of 14 residues. CDR1 and CDR2 from the germline V gene are SGHDT and YYEEEE. The DNA of the CDR3 is TGTGCCAGCAGCATTGGGACAGGGGAGTTTGAAGCTTTCTTT. It translates to CASSIGTGEFEAFF.

The chain links TRBV5-1 to TRBJ2-5, with 9 bases identical to TRBD1. Germline values: CDR1 SGHRS, CDR2 YFSETQ. This CDR3 is built from 15 residues. The junction had 11 bases not matched to a gene; V was cut back by 4 bases and J by 7 bases. This chain's CDR3 is CASSASGTGLRTQYF. DNA for the CDR3: TGCGCCAGCAGCGCCAGCGGGACAGGGTTGAGGACCCAGTACTTC.

This sequence joins TRBV19 and TRBJ2-5; 7 positions agree with TRBD2. V lost 5 bases, J lost 0 bases, and 6 bases stayed unmatched. The germline V gene encodes CDR1 LNHDA and CDR2 SQIVND (reference sequence). This CDR3 has 15 residues. The DNA of the CDR3 is TGTGCCAGTAGTTTGGGGGGGGGTTACCAAGAGACCCAGTACTTC. The encoded protein is CASSLGGGYQETQYF.

V gene TRBV19 combines with J gene TRBJ1-1, with 8 bases matching TRBD1. The CDR3 is 14 residues long. CDR1 is LNHDA and CDR2 is SQIVND in the germline V gene (reference sequence). With V trimmed by 7 bases and J by 1 base, 5 bases remained unmatched. The CDR3 sequence is CASIYTGGNTEAFF. The CDR3 nucleotides are TGTGCCAGTATTTATACAGGGGGGAACACTGAAGCTTTCTTT.

The gene calls are TRBV5-1 and TRBJ2-2; perhaps TRBD2 as D (6 bases). The V end was cut by 0 bases, the J end by 7 bases, with 10 bases between. The CDR3 totals 14 residues. Germline V CDR1 and CDR2: SGHRS, YFSETQ. In DNA form, the CDR3 reads TGCGCCAGCAGCTTGGTCGGGGGACTCGGGGAGCTGTTTTTT. This sequence encodes CASSLVGGLGELFF.

The rearrangement links TRBV5-1 to TRBJ1-5; a possible D gene is TRBD1 (5 bases). The germline gives CDR1 SGHRS, CDR2 YFSETQ. Trimming shortened V by 3 bases and J by 9 bases, and 10 bases separated the two germline ends. The CDR3 is 12 residues long. Here the CDR3 reads CASSSGEGPQHF. The CDR3 nucleotides are TGCGCCAGCAGCTCGGGGGAAGGGCCCCAGCATTTT.

This clone was observed a few times. The chain carries TRBV9 and TRBJ1-4; weak D call: TRBD1 (5 bases). Germline values: CDR1 SGDLS, CDR2 YYNGEE. This CDR3 has 15 amino acids. Trimming took 3 bases from V and 6 from J, leaving 15 bases between them. CDR3: CASSAGGGRDEKLFF. The CDR3, as DNA: TGTGCCAGCAGCGCGGGGGGGGGTAGGGATGAAAAACTGTTTTTT.

This chain links TRBV15 with TRBJ2-3; D is possibly TRBD1 (5 bases). This CDR3 is built from 16 residues. The V end was cut by 3 bases, the J end by 7 bases, with 20 bases between. CDR1 and CDR2 (germline): LNHNV, YYDKDF (reference sequence). The CDR3 DNA sequence: TGTGCCACCAGCAGTGCACAGGAGATCGCGTCTCATACGCAGTATTTT. Translating it yields CATSSAQEIASHTQYF.

The rearrangement uses TRBV7-9 and TRBJ1-6, with D unresolved. V lost 8 bases to trimming and J lost 6 bases, with 8 bases between them. The CDR3 length is 12 residues. Germline CDR1 and CDR2: SEHNR and FQNEAQ (reference sequence). The chain's CDR3 is CASAKGNSPLHF. The CDR3 bases are TGTGCCAGCGCCAAGGGTAATTCACCCCTCCACTTT.

The chain couples TRBV19 to TRBJ1-1; D is ambiguous. Germline-derived CDR1 and CDR2 are LNHDA and SQIVND (reference sequence). The CDR3 consists of 13 residues. Trimming stripped 3 bases from V and 6 bases from J, with 11 bases between. CDR3 protein: CASSIRGKAEAFF. The DNA of the CDR3 is TGTGCCAGTAGTATCCGGGGAAAGGCTGAAGCTTTCTTT.

This clone has just a few counts. The genes are TRBV7-2 and TRBJ1-2, with D unclear. The V gene lost 5 bases and the J gene lost 5 bases, with 9 bases spanning the gap. CDR3 size: 12 residues. Germline V CDR1 and CDR2: SGHTA, FQGNSA. The CDR3 DNA follows: TGTGCCAGCAGCCAGGTCCAATATGGCTACACCTTC. This translates into CASSQVQYGYTF.

V and J are TRBV2 and TRBJ1-1; 12 nucleotides match TRBD1. Germline V gives CDR1 SNHLY, CDR2 FYNNEI. This CDR3 region has 15 residues. J gave up 4 bases and V 8 bases, and 8 bases lay outside the gene matches. In DNA form, the CDR3 reads TGTGCCAGCGGGAAAGGGACAGGGGGCTTCACTGAAGCTTTCTTT. Its protein product is CASGKGTGGFTEAFF.

This sequence joins TRBV10-3 and TRBJ2-7; either TRBD1 or TRBD2 may supply D (5 bases each). From germline, CDR1 is ENHRY and CDR2 SYGVKD. CDR3 length: 13 residues. Trimming cost V 6 bases and J 3 bases, with 12 bases left between them. CDR3 residues: CAISGDGGYEQYF. As DNA, the CDR3 is TGTGCCATCAGCGGGGACGGTGGCTACGAGCAGTACTTC.

V is TRBV7-9 and J is TRBJ2-5; tentatively, D is TRBD2 (6 bases). The germline CDR1 and CDR2 sequences are SEHNR and FQNEAQ (reference sequence). The CDR3 has 15 amino acids. V lost 0 bases, J lost 4 bases, and 12 bases lay in between. CDR3 DNA: TGTGCCAGCAGCTTAGCCCAAATGGGGGGAGAGACCCAGTACTTC. It yields the protein CASSLAQMGGETQYF.

The chain carries TRBV7-2 and TRBJ2-7; the match to TRBD1 covers 10 bases. CDR3 length: 13 amino acids. J was trimmed by 6 bases and V by 2 bases; bases with no gene match: 1. The V gene's germline CDR1 is SGHTA and CDR2 FQGNSA. The CDR3: CASSLRTGGEQYF. CDR3 coding DNA: TGTGCCAGCAGCTTAAGGACAGGGGGCGAGCAGTACTTC.

CDR3 in amino acids: CASSLNRALYTF. The DNA for the CDR3 is TGTGCCAGCAGCTTAAACAGGGCCTTGTACACCTTC. V and J are TRBV7-2 and TRBJ1-2; tentative D call: TRBD1 (6 bases). The V gene lost 2 bases and the J gene lost 11 bases, with 12 bases spanning the gap. The CDR3 has 12 amino acids. Germline V gene lookup returns CDR1 SGHTA and CDR2 FQGNSA. The variable domain in full, with the rest retrieved from reference TRBV7-2 and TRBJ1-2, is GAGVSQSPSNKVTEKGKDVELRCDPISGHTALYWYRQSLGQGLEFLIYFQGNSAPDKSGLPSDRFSAERTGGSVSTLTIQRTQQEDSAVYLCASSLNRALYTFGSGTRLTVV.